This TCR beta chain was recorded in a study of blood T cell repertoires in COVID-19. Turning to the study itself: Spain, Italy and the United States supplied samples that represented acute and convalescent COVID-19.

The authors' processing: Estimation of nucleated cell counts relied on the amplification of reference gene primers. Data came from immunoSEQ multiplex PCR; TCRdb stores just in-frame clones and leaves some out. V and J calls and clone size are as listed in that table; D and trimming were resolved from the DNA. The sample records 150,000 to 200,000 clones, 85% to 90% being singletons. Sequenced sample: peripheral blood. This clonotype was sampled from a woman aged 18-29 years who had recovered from COVID-19.

CDR3 DNA: TGTGCCAGCAGCAAACCTAGGTCGGGGGACGGGAAGCCCCAGCATTTT. This codes for CASSKPRSGDGKPQHF. This rearrangement joins TRBV6-2 or TRBV6-3 to TRBJ1-5; perhaps TRBD1 as D (5 bases). Between the trimmed V and J ends, which lost 6 bases and 8 bases, there was a span of 23 bases. There are 16 residues in the CDR3. Germline V gene lookup returns CDR1 MNHEY and CDR2 SVGEGT.